The rows below give T cell receptor beta chains drawn from one sample of a study of blood T cells in healthy people across ages. MiXCR, run by TCRdb on the 5' RACE reads, gives a single entry per CDR3 protein. Here the sample spans about 1.7 million distinct CDR3 sequences, approximately 30% being singletons. Sequenced material: blood. The origin of the receptors is a woman in her 30s in good health. Each CDR3 is given without its conserved first and last residue. Size is stated for part of the rows, as once, few or many counts, or as a class when the clone is expanded.

J | V | size | CDR3
TRBJ1-4 | TRBV30 | . | AWSVLGRATNEKLF
TRBJ2-1 | TRBV18 | . | ASSPIRDNEQF
TRBJ2-1 | TRBV5-1 | many | ASSSDRNEQF
TRBJ2-1 | TRBV5-1 | . | ASSLPGVSEQD
TRBJ1-1 | TRBV29-1 | . | SAGDRTYTEAF
TRBJ1-4 | TRBV28 | . | ASSPLGRGREKLF
TRBJ1-1 | TRBV18 | . | AGGTTGYTEAF
TRBJ2-1 | TRBV10-3 | many | AISGSSGRATFNEQF
TRBJ1-2 | TRBV5-1 | . | ASREVQENGFT
TRBJ2-5 | TRBV24-1 | few | ATSDSDPSETQY
TRBJ2-7 | TRBV9 | many | ASSVAGSTYEQY
TRBJ1-4 | TRBV30 | few | AWSAGDPTNEKLF
TRBJ2-7 | TRBV18 | few | ASSHRQSSYEQY
TRBJ2-3 | TRBV7-2 | few | ASSLGLLAGIGDTQY
TRBJ2-1 | TRBV5-5 | few | ASSPGQGGQYEQF
TRBJ1-1 | TRBV12-3/TRBV12-4 | few | ASSKGQAYTEAF
TRBJ2-6 | TRBV19 | . | ASRKDTSGANVLT
TRBJ2-3 | TRBV24-1 | many | ATAGTSGPDTQY
TRBJ2-1 | TRBV29-1 | . | SVAGGQSNYNEQF
TRBJ2-4 | TRBV7-6 | many | ASSAGAGNIQY
TRBJ2-2 | TRBV7-2 | . | ASSLGGQNTGELF
TRBJ2-6 | TRBV3-1 | few | ASSQAALSGANVLT
TRBJ1-4 | TRBV9 | . | ASSVGTGSEKLF
TRBJ2-5 | TRBV20-1 | few | SATPRTHETQY
TRBJ1-6 | TRBV11-2 | . | ASRPEFFTGSPLH
TRBJ1-2 | TRBV12-3/TRBV12-4 | few | ASILITGSQGYT
TRBJ2-7 | TRBV7-2 | . | ASSVSGRVDGEQY